Included here is one T cell receptor (beta chain) sequence, with context. The antigen remains undetermined. These data come from a study of T cell responses to AZD1222 COVID-19 vaccine. Whole-study results and caveats: Reportedly, close to half of spike-specific TCRs are directed against unmutated variant regions. Sampling that yielded the repertoires occurred only after the peak T cell response.

Pooled together were second doses at about 4 or about 12 weeks. The repertoire was sequenced with immunoSEQ multiplex PCR; TCRdb's copy has only in-frame clones and lacks some. The sample holds approximately 150,000 clones, about 90% seen once. CDR3 size: 13 residues. After removal of 0 bases from V and 5 bases from J, the junction contained 0 bases not matched to a gene. The germline V gene has CDR1 SGHKS and CDR2 YYEKEE (reference sequence). The sample here was peripheral blood, taken 28 days after the second AZD1222 dose. The sequence came from an adult who received the AZD1222 COVID-19 vaccine. The chain combines TRBV5-5 with TRBJ1-2; 8 positions match TRBD1. The chain's CDR3 is CASSLDRGYGYTF. The DNA of the CDR3 is TGTGCCAGCAGCTTGGACAGGGGGTATGGCTACACCTTC.